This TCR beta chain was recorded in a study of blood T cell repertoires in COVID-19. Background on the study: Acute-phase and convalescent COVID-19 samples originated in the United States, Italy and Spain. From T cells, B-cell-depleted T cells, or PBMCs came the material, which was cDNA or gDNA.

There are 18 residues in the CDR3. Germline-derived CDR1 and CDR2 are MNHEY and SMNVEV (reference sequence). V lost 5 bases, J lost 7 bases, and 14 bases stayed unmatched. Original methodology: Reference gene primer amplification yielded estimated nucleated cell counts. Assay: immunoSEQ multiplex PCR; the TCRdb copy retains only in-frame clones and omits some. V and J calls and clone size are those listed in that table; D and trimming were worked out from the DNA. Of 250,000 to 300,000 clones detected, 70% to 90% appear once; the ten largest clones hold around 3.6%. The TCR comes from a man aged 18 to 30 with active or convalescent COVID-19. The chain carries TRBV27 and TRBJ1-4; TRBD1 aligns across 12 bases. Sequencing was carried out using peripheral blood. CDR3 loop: CASSPIPPGQGAGEKLFF. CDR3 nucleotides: TGTGCCAGCAGTCCAATCCCTCCGGGACAGGGGGCGGGTGAAAAACTGTTTTTT.